Listed below are T cell receptor beta chains from one sample, sequenced in a study of blood T cell repertoires in COVID-19. Clones were read by immunoSEQ multiplex PCR, and TCRdb kept only the in-frame ones, dropping some. The sample lists roughly 120,000 clones, over 75% occurring once. Material: peripheral blood. The receptors shown here come from a woman aged 45-59 years with acute or convalescent COVID-19. Both conserved end residues are part of each CDR3. Each record gives: J gene, clone size, V gene, D gene, CDR3 DNA, CDR3 protein. A D gene is named only where the DNA matches it firmly. Clone size, where shown, is once, few, many, or a class for clones that have expanded.

TRBJ1-2,.,TRBV6-5,.,TGTGCCAGCAGTTACGGGGGGGCCGATGGCTACACCTTC,CASSYGGADGYTF
TRBJ1-1,.,TRBV14,.,TGTGCCAGCAGCCAAGGACAGACCTTTAGAGGCGCTTTCTTT,CASSQGQTFRGAFF
TRBJ1-2,once,TRBV18,.,TGTGCCAGCTCACCTCTCCCTACAGGGTCCCTCAACTATGGCTACACCTTC,CASSPLPTGSLNYGYTF
TRBJ2-6,.,TRBV19,TRBD1,TGTGCCAGTAGTTCACCCGGTGACAGGGGTCTCTCCTCTGGGGCCAACGTCCTGACTTTC,CASSSPGDRGLSSGANVLTF
TRBJ2-3,.,TRBV5-5,.,TGTGCCAGCAGCTTGTCCGGGGAATCGACGCAGTATTTT,CASSLSGESTQYF
TRBJ1-2,few,TRBV5-1,TRBD1,TGCGCCAGCAGCCCCAGACAGGGGGCAGGGTATGGCTACACCTTC,CASSPRQGAGYGYTF
TRBJ2-1,once,TRBV28,.,TGTGCCAGCAGTTCCAACAATGAGCAGTTCTTC,CASSSNNEQFF
TRBJ1-4,.,TRBV11-2,.,TGTGCCAGCAGCCCAACAGGGAGCGAAAGAGAAAAACTGTTTTTT,CASSPTGSEREKLFF
TRBJ2-5,.,TRBV3-1/TRBV3-2,TRBD2,TGTGCCAGCAGCCCCCCAGTCCAGCGGGGGTACCAAGAGACCCAGTACTTC,CASSPPVQRGYQETQYF
TRBJ1-1,.,TRBV12-3/TRBV12-4,TRBD1,TGTGCCAGCAGTTTGGGGTTGGACAGGGAAGCTTTCTTT,CASSLGLDREAFF
TRBJ2-7,few,TRBV19,.,TGTGCCAGTAGTATTCAGAGGGATAGCTACGAGCAGTACTTC,CASSIQRDSYEQYF
TRBJ1-1,.,TRBV2,.,TGTGCCAGCAGTCCCTGGGGGAGGGACACTGAAGCTTTCTTT,CASSPWGRDTEAFF
TRBJ2-3,.,TRBV4-2,.,TGTGCCAGCAGCCAAGGTCCTACTAGCACAGATACGCAGTATTTT,CASSQGPTSTDTQYF
TRBJ1-1,.,TRBV3-1/TRBV3-2,TRBD1,TGTGCCAGCAGCCAAGAAGTAGGGACAGGGGCAAACACTGAAGCTTTCTTT,CASSQEVGTGANTEAFF
TRBJ2-7,.,TRBV5-1,TRBD1,TGCGCCAGCAGCACCGGGACAGGATTTTACGAGCAGTACTTC,CASSTGTGFYEQYF
TRBJ1-1,.,TRBV7-8,.,TGTGCCAGCAGCTTCGGGTTGAACACTGAAGCTTTCTTT,CASSFGLNTEAFF
TRBJ2-7,.,TRBV7-9,TRBD1,TGTGCCAGCAGCCGACAACTAGACAGGGGACGGGACGAGCAGTACTTC,CASSRQLDRGRDEQYF
TRBJ1-2,once,TRBV5-1,.,TGCGCCAGCAGCTTGGGGACAGACTACTATGGCTACACCTTC,CASSLGTDYYGYTF
TRBJ1-2,few,TRBV7-2,.,TGTGCCAGCAGCTTAGGCCAGGGTACTAACTATGGCTACACCTTC,CASSLGQGTNYGYTF
TRBJ1-5,.,TRBV28,.,TGTGCCAGCAGTGCCGCGGGGGGGGATCAGCCCCAGCATTTT,CASSAAGGDQPQHF
TRBJ1-1,.,TRBV5-6,.,TGTGCCAGCAGCTCCTACTACAGGGAGAACACTGAAGCTTTCTTT,CASSSYYRENTEAFF
TRBJ1-1,.,TRBV27,TRBD1,TGTGCCAGCCATATCCTGGGACAGGGGTCCACTGAAGCTTTCTTT,CASHILGQGSTEAFF
TRBJ2-1,.,TRBV6-1,TRBD2,TGTGCCAGCAGTGAAGGCCAGCGGGGTGAGCAGTTCTTC,CASSEGQRGEQFF
TRBJ2-3,once,TRBV11-2,.,TGTGCCAGCAGCTCTCTCGGCGAGGTTTCCACAGATACGCAGTATTTT,CASSSLGEVSTDTQYF
TRBJ1-6,.,TRBV6-1,TRBD1,TGTGCCAGCAGTGACGGGACAGGGACCTCACCCCTCCACTTT,CASSDGTGTSPLHF
TRBJ2-1,.,TRBV7-9,.,TGTGCCAGCAGTTACTCGGGAGATCACAATGAGCAGTTCTTC,CASSYSGDHNEQFF